Listed below are T cell receptor beta chains from one sample, sequenced in a study of cytomegalovirus exposure and HLA in healthy donors. The method was immunoSEQ multiplex PCR; TCRdb's version includes in-frame clones alone and lacks a portion of them. Altogether over 250,000 clones are present, 65% to 90% being singletons, with the ten largest covering roughly 1%. Sequenced: PBMCs. These TCRs come from a woman younger than 30 in good health and CMV-seronegative. Each CDR3 is given with its conserved first and last residue. A D gene is named only where the DNA matches it firmly. Size is omitted from some rows. Given values are once, few, many or a class for expanded clones.

D: TRBD1; V: TRBV4-3; J: TRBJ2-7; size: .; DNA: TGCGCCAGCAGCCAAGATGCAGGGACAGGCTACGAGCAGTACTTC; CDR3: CASSQDAGTGYEQYF
D: .; V: TRBV18; J: TRBJ1-2; size: .; DNA: TGTGCCAGCTCACCCGCAGGGCGAGTCGATGGCTACACCTTC; CDR3: CASSPAGRVDGYTF
D: TRBD1; V: TRBV5-1; J: TRBJ1-1; size: .; DNA: TGCGCCAGCGGTCAGGGGGCATCCGAAGCTTTCTTT; CDR3: CASGQGASEAFF
D: TRBD1; V: TRBV6-5; J: TRBJ1-2; size: .; DNA: TGTGCCAGCAGTTACCTGACAGGGACCTATGGCTACACCTTC; CDR3: CASSYLTGTYGYTF
D: TRBD1; V: TRBV27; J: TRBJ1-4; size: once; DNA: TGTGCCAGCAGCCACGGGACAGGGGGTGAAAAACTGTTTTTT; CDR3: CASSHGTGGEKLFF
D: .; V: TRBV11-3; J: TRBJ2-3; size: .; DNA: TGTGCCAGCAGCCGAAACGACTTAAACACAGATACGCAGTATTTT; CDR3: CASSRNDLNTDTQYF
D: TRBD1; V: TRBV14; J: TRBJ1-4; size: .; DNA: TGTGCCAGCAGCCGTGGACAGGGAACTAATGAAAAACTGTTTTTT; CDR3: CASSRGQGTNEKLFF
D: .; V: TRBV28; J: TRBJ2-7; size: .; DNA: TGTGCCAGCGTTTCGGGCGGGACGTCGGTCCCCTACGAGCAGTACTTC; CDR3: CASVSGGTSVPYEQYF
D: .; V: TRBV6-5; J: TRBJ1-2; size: once; DNA: TGTGCCAGCAGTACACCCGGGGGGTATGGCTACACCTTC; CDR3: CASSTPGGYGYTF
D: .; V: TRBV6-5; J: TRBJ1-4; size: .; DNA: TGTGCCAGCAGTTTATCCTCGGAGGGGGAAAAACTGTTTTTT; CDR3: CASSLSSEGEKLFF